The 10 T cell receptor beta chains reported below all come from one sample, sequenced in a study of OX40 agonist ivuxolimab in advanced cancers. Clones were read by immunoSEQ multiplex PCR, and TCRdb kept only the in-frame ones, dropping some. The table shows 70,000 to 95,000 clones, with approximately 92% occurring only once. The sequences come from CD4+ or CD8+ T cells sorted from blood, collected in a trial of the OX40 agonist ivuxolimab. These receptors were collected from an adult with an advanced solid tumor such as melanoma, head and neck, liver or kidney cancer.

The CDR3 DNA sequence: TGTGCCAGCTCACCACCGGACAGTTTGAACGACTATGGCTACACCTTC. As protein: CASSPPDSLNDYGYTF. The gene calls are TRBV18 and TRBJ1-2; D might be TRBD1 (6 bases). CDR1 and CDR2 from the germline V gene are KGHSH and LQKENI. Trimming removed 0 bases at V and 3 bases at J, with 14 bases between. The CDR3 is 16 residues long.

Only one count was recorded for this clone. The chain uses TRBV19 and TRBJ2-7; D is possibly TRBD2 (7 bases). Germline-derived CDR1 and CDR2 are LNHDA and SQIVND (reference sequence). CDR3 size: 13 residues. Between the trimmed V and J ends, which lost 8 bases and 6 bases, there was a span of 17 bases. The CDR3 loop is CASAGDTDAEQYF. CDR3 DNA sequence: TGTGCCAGTGCGGGGGACACAGACGCCGAGCAGTACTTC.

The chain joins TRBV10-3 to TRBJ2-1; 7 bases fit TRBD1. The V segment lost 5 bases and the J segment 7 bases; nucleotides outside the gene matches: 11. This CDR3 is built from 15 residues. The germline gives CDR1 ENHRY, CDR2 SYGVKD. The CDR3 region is CAISSKGTGENEQFF. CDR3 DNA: TGTGCCATCAGTTCCAAAGGAACAGGGGAGAATGAGCAGTTCTTC.

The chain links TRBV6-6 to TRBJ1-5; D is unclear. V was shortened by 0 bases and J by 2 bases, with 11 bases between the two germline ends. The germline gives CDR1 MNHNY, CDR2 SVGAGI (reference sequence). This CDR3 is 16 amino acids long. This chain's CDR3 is CASSYSTGVGNQPQHF. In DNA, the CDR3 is TGTGCCAGCAGTTACTCAACCGGGGTCGGCAATCAGCCCCAGCATTTT.

The CDR3 nucleotides read TGCGCCAGCAGCTTGTCCTCACCCACCGGGGAGCTGTTTTTT. This codes for CASSLSSPTGELFF. The V call is TRBV5-1, the J call TRBJ2-2, with D unresolved. CDR1 SGHRS and CDR2 YFSETQ come from the germline V gene. The CDR3 totals 14 residues. V shed 1 base and J shed 4 bases, with 8 bases lying between them. Full variable domain (rest looked up from reference TRBV5-1 and TRBJ2-2): KAGVTQTPRYLIKTRGQQVTLSCSPISGHRSVSWYQQTPGQGLQFLFEYFSETQRNKGNFPGRFSGRQFSNSRSEMNVSTLELGDSALYLCASSLSSPTGELFFGEGSRLTVL.

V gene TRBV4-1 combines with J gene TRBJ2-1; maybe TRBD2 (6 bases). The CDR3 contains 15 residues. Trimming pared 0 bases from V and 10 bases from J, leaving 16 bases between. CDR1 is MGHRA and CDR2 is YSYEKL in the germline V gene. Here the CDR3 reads CASSQDLGGAREQFF. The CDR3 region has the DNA TGCGCCAGCAGCCAAGATCTTGGCGGGGCTCGAGAGCAGTTCTTC.

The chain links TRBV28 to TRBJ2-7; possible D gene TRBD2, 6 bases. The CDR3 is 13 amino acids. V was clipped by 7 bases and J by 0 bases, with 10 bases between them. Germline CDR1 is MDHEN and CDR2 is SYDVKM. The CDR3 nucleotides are TGTGCCAGCATCGGCGGGATCTCCTACGAGCAGTACTTC. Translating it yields CASIGGISYEQYF.

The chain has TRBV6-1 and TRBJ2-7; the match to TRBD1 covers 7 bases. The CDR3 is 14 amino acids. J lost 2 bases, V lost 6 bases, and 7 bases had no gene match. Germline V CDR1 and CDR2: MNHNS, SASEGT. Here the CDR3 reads CASSATGTAYEQYF. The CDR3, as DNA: TGTGCCAGCAGCGCAACAGGGACAGCCTACGAGCAGTACTTC.

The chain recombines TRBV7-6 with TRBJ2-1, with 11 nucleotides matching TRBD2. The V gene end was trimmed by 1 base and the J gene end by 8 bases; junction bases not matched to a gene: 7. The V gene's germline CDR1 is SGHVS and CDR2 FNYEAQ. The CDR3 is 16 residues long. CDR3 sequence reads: CASSLGTSGRFDEQFF. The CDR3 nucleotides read TGTGCCAGCAGCTTAGGAACTAGCGGGAGATTTGATGAGCAGTTCTTC.

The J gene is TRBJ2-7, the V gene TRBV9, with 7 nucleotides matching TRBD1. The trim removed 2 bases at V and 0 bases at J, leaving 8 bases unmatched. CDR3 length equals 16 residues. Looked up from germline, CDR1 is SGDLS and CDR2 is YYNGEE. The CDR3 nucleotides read TGTGCCAGCAGCGTCACCGGGACAGCCGACTCCTACGAGCAGTACTTC. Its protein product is CASSVTGTADSYEQYF.